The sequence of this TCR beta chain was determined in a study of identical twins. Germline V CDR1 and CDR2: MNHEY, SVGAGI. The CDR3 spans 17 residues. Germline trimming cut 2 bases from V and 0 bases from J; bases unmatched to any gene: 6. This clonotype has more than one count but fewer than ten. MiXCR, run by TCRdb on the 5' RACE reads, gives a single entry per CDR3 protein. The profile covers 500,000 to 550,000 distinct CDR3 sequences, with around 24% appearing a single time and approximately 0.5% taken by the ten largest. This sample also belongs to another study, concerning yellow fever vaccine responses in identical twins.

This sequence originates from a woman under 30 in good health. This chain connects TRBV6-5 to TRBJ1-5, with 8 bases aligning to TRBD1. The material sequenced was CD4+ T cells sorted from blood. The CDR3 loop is CASSYGQGGGSNQPQHF. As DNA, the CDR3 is TGTGCCAGCAGTTACGGACAGGGCGGGGGTAGCAATCAGCCCCAGCATTTT.